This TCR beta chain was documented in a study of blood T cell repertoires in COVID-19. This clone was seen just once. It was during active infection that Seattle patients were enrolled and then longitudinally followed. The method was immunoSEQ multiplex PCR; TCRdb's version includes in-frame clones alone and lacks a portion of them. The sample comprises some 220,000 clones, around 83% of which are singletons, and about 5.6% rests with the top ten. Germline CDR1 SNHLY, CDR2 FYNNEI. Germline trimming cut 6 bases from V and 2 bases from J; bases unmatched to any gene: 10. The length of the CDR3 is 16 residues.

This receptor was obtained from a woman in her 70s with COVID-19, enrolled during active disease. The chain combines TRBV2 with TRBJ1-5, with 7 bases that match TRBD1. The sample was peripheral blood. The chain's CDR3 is CASRPQGGRGNQPQHF. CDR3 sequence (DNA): TGTGCCAGCAGACCGCAGGGGGGAAGGGGCAATCAGCCCCAGCATTTT.